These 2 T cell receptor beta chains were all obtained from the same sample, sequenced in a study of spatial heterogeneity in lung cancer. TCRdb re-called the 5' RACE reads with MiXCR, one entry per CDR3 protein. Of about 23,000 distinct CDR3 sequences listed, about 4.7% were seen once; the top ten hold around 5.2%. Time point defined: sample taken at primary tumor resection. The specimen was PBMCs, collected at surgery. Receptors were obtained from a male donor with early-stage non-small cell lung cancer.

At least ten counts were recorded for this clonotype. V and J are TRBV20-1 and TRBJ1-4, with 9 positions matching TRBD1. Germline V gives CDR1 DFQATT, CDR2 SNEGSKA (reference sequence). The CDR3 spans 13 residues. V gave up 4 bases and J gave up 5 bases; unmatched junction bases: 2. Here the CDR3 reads CSAKGTGNEKLFF. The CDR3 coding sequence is TGCAGTGCTAAAGGGACAGGGAATGAAAAACTGTTTTTT.

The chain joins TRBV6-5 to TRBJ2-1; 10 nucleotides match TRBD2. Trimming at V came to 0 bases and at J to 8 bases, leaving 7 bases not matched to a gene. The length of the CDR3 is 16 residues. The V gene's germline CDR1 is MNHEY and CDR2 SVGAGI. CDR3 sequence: CASSYSRLAGVYEQFF. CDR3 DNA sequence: TGTGCCAGCAGTTACTCGAGGCTAGCGGGAGTCTATGAGCAGTTCTTC.